This T cell receptor (beta chain) comes out of a study of CD8+CD57+ T cells in acquired aplastic anemia. The CDR3 has 16 residues. Germline CDR1 and CDR2: KGHDR and SFDVKD. V trimming: 1 base; J trimming: 7 bases; junction bases outside the gene matches: 5. In its sample, this clonotype was seen many times. Genomic DNA templated the TCR beta VDJ and CDR3 profiling. In TCRdb, the reads were re-called with MiXCR into one record per CDR3 protein. The profile shows roughly 180,000 distinct CDR3 sequences, roughly half of them singletons. This TCR derives from a human donor in good health. This sequence joins TRBV24-1 and TRBJ2-1, with 11 positions matching TRBD2. Sequencing was done on a sample of sorted CD4+, CD8+, or CD8+CD57+ T cells (not recorded which) from PBMCs. CDR3 nucleotides: TGTGCCACCAGTGATTTAGCAGCTAGCGGGAGGAATGAGCAGTTCTTC. This codes for CATSDLAASGRNEQFF.